This T cell receptor beta chain was observed in a study of T cell changes during pregnancy in multiple sclerosis. V lost 5 bases and J lost 4, with 5 bases in between. CDR1 and CDR2 (germline): SEHNR, FQNEAQ (reference sequence). The CDR3 is 11 residues long. Profiled with immunoSEQ multiplex PCR; TCRdb holds only in-frame clones, not every one. The repertoire includes about 69,000 clones, approximately 90% of them detected once, and approximately 3.3% sits in the top ten. The rearrangement uses TRBV7-9 and TRBJ1-1; D is unresolved. This sequence originates from a female donor with multiple sclerosis, enrolled in a pregnancy study. The input for sequencing was peripheral blood, taken before pregnancy. CDR3 sequence reads: CASSRITEAFF. The CDR3 DNA reads as TGTGCCAGCAGCCGTATCACTGAAGCTTTCTTT.